Below are 4 T cell receptor beta chains sequenced from a single sample in a study of blood T cell repertoires in COVID-19 (dated by TCRdb to about 2020). Libraries were constructed by the immunoSEQ multiplex PCR assay. Entries here come from immuneACCESS through TCRdb and include only in-frame sequences with V and J called. Some clones fail to appear in such tables; in the studies checked, an unresolved V gene covers under half of the shortfall, and the cause of the remainder is unknown. The sample table holds just under 50,000 clones, of which around 80% were seen once. The ten biggest clones cover roughly 25% of the sample. Sequencing input: peripheral blood. All receptors derive from a man aged 65 to 85 with acute or convalescent COVID-19.

This clone was found once. This chain connects TRBV27 to TRBJ1-1, with a tentative D call TRBD1 (5 bases). V shed 7 bases and J shed 11 bases, with 23 bases lying between them. Germline assignment: CDR1 MNHEY and CDR2 SMNVEV (reference sequence). The CDR3 sequence is 14 residues long. CDR3 sequence: CASISTGVNEMAFF. DNA of the CDR3: TGTGCCAGCATCTCGACGGGGGTTAATGAAATGGCTTTCTTT.

The V call is TRBV19, the J call TRBJ2-1, with 12 positions matching TRBD2. CDR3 size: 15 residues. V dropped 3 bases and J dropped 9; count of bases not matched to a gene: 6. Germline CDR1 LNHDA, CDR2 SQIVND (reference sequence). The CDR3, as DNA: TGTGCCAGTAGTATCGCTAGCGGGGGGGCAGGTGAGCAGTTCTTC. As protein: CASSIASGGAGEQFF.

This chain joins TRBV5-1 and TRBJ2-1, with unresolved D. The germline CDR1 and CDR2 sequences are SGHRS and YFSETQ. CDR3 length equals 16 residues. The V and J ends lost 1 base and 0 bases respectively, with 11 bases between them. CDR3 in amino acids: CASSLFAESSYNEQFF. CDR3 in DNA: TGCGCCAGCAGCTTGTTCGCGGAAAGCTCCTACAATGAGCAGTTCTTC.

Only a few counts were recorded for this clone. The same CDR3 also results from other DNA sequences found in this sample. The chain joins TRBV29-1 to TRBJ1-1; perhaps TRBD1 as D (5 bases). Looked up from germline, CDR1 is SQVTM and CDR2 is ANQGSEA. This CDR3 region has 14 residues. Trimming stripped 3 bases from V and 1 base from J, with 12 bases between. The CDR3: CSVESGQTNTEAFF. In nucleotides, the CDR3 is TGCAGCGTTGAGTCCGGACAAACGAACACTGAAGCTTTCTTT.